These 28 T cell receptor beta chains were all obtained from the same sample, sequenced in a study of graft-versus-host responses after intestinal transplantation. TCRdb's table, derived via immunoSEQ multiplex PCR, lists solely in-frame clones and lacks some. The sample has roughly 36,000 clones, 90% to 95% seen once. No antigen is known for these receptors. The sequencing here drew on unstimulated CD8+ T cells sorted from spleen or lymph node cells, taken before transplant. The receptors originated from a human donor who was the organ donor for an intestinal transplant.

V is TRBV30 and J is TRBJ1-4; TRBD1 matches 7 bases. This CDR3 contains 16 residues. The V gene's germline CDR1 is GTSNPN and CDR2 SVGIG (reference sequence). V shed 0 bases, J shed 3 bases, and the junction held 7 bases outside the gene matches. The CDR3 bases are TGTGCCTGGAGTGTACCCCCGCAGGGGGCTAATGAAAAACTGTTTTTT. Protein product: CAWSVPPQGANEKLFF.

The chain is built from TRBV12-5 and TRBJ1-2; D remains unclear. V lost 1 base to trimming and J lost 3 bases, with 6 bases between them. The CDR3 covers 13 residues. Germline lookup yields CDR1 LGHNT and CDR2 FRNRAP. The DNA of the CDR3 is TGTGCTAGTGGTTTGGATTGGGACTATGGCTACACCTTC. Protein: CASGLDWDYGYTF.

The rearrangement uses TRBV18 and TRBJ2-3; TRBD2 might be the D (7 bases). CDR3 length: 15 residues. V lost 1 base, J lost 2 bases, and 10 bases lay in between. Germline V gene sequence: CDR1 KGHSH, CDR2 LQKENI. CDR3 amino acids: CASSPRGGATDTQYF. As DNA, the CDR3 is TGTGCCAGCTCACCACGGGGGGGGGCCACAGATACGCAGTATTTT.

The CDR3 DNA reads TGTGCCAGCAGTTTATCGAGAGCGGGGGGGGGCACCGGGGAGCTGTTTTTT. Translation: CASSLSRAGGGTGELFF. The chain carries TRBV27 and TRBJ2-2, with TRBD2 matching over 10 bases. CDR1 MNHEY and CDR2 SMNVEV come from the germline V gene (reference sequence). The CDR3 runs 17 residues. With V trimmed by 0 bases and J by 4 bases, 5 bases remained unmatched.

The chain uses TRBV2 and TRBJ2-3; the D gene is possibly TRBD1 (6 bases). From germline, CDR1 is SNHLY and CDR2 FYNNEI. Trimming left V 8 bases short and J 1 base short, with 16 bases between. There are 15 residues in the CDR3. CDR3 in DNA: TGTGCCAGCGGGAACAGGGAAGAAGGCACAGATACGCAGTATTTT. Protein sequence: CASGNREEGTDTQYF.

This chain joins TRBV6-5 and TRBJ1-6; D call uncertain. Per germline, CDR1 MNHEY and CDR2 SVGAGI. This CDR3 is 14 amino acids long. V was cut by 8 bases and J by 6 bases, with 14 bases left in between. The CDR3 here is CASGVPTGNSPLHF. CDR3 DNA: TGTGCCAGCGGCGTCCCTACGGGTAATTCACCCCTCCACTTT.

This rearrangement joins TRBV30 to TRBJ1-5; tentative D call: TRBD1 (6 bases). CDR1 GTSNPN and CDR2 SVGIG come from the germline V gene (reference sequence). Between the trimmed V and J ends, which lost 6 bases and 1 base, there was a span of 13 bases. The CDR3 sequence is 14 residues long. As DNA, the CDR3 is TGTGCCTGTAGATCAGGGGCCAGCAATCAGCCCCAGCATTTT. Translation gives CACRSGASNQPQHF.

The V gene is TRBV6-6, the J gene TRBJ2-3; no reliable D call. The CDR3 consists of 12 residues. In germline, CDR1 is MNHNY, CDR2 SVGAGI (reference sequence). V gave up 4 bases and J gave up 5 bases, with 7 bases separating them. CDR3 coding DNA: TGTGCCAGCAGTTCCTACAGAGATACGCAGTATTTT. Protein sequence: CASSSYRDTQYF.

The chain joins TRBV2 to TRBJ1-1, with D unclear. Trimming pared 4 bases from V and 0 bases from J, leaving 6 bases between. Per the germline V gene, CDR1 is SNHLY and CDR2 is FYNNEI. This CDR3 has 13 amino acids. CDR3 region: CASSAGVNTEAFF. The CDR3 DNA reads as TGTGCCAGCAGTGCAGGAGTGAACACTGAAGCTTTCTTT. The entire variable domain, with the rest obtained from reference TRBV2 and TRBJ1-1, is as follows: EPEVTQTPSHQVTQMGQEVILRCVPISNHLYFYWYRQILGQKVEFLVSFYNNEISEKSEIFDDQFSVERPDGSNFTLKIRSTKLEDSAMYFCASSAGVNTEAFFGQGTRLTVV.

This clone appeared a few times. The chain uses TRBV27 and TRBJ2-7; TRBD1 might be the D (6 bases). This CDR3 region has 13 residues. Trimming pared 4 bases from V and 3 bases from J, leaving 10 bases between. Germline CDR1 and CDR2: MNHEY and SMNVEV (reference sequence). Here the CDR3 reads CASSWGLNYEQYF. DNA of the CDR3: TGTGCCAGCAGTTGGGGGCTTAACTACGAGCAGTACTTC.

This CDR3 reads CASSPSPYEQYF. For the CDR3, the DNA is TGTGCCAGCAGTCCCAGCCCCTACGAGCAGTACTTC. V is TRBV6-5 and J is TRBJ2-7; D is ambiguous. CDR3 size: 12 residues. Germline V gene data show CDR1 as MNHEY and CDR2 as SVGAGI. With 5 bases removed from V and 2 bases from J, the gap between germline ends came to 7 bases.

The genes are TRBV27 and TRBJ2-7; TRBD1 matches at 7 bases. After removal of 2 bases from V and 2 bases from J, the junction contained 3 bases not matched to a gene. Germline V gives CDR1 MNHEY, CDR2 SMNVEV (reference sequence). CDR3 length: 14 amino acids. CDR3 DNA: TGTGCCAGCAGTTTAAGGGGGCCCGCCTACGAGCAGTACTTC. Translated: CASSLRGPAYEQYF.

The gene calls are TRBV4-2 and TRBJ1-5; no firm D call. The V gene's germline CDR1 is LGHNA and CDR2 YNFKEQ. This CDR3 spans 15 amino acids. V lost 4 bases and J 0 bases, leaving 10 bases between the germline ends. The CDR3 loop is CASSPRIDSNQPQHF. DNA for the CDR3: TGTGCCAGCAGCCCTAGGATCGATAGCAATCAGCCCCAGCATTTT.

This rearrangement joins TRBV9 to TRBJ1-1, with D perhaps matching TRBD1 (5 bases). The germline V gene encodes CDR1 SGDLS and CDR2 YYNGEE. Trimming removed 3 bases from V and 7 bases from J, with 10 bases in between. The CDR3 has 12 residues. CDR3 coding DNA: TGTGCCAGCAGCGGGTGGGACGGTGAAGCTTTCTTT. It translates to CASSGWDGEAFF.

This clone has just a few counts. The chain recombines TRBV5-1 with TRBJ1-3; D is unclear. CDR3 length: 11 residues. V gave up 2 bases and J gave up 3 bases, with 0 bases separating them. Germline V lookup: CDR1 SGHRS, CDR2 YFSETQ. The CDR3 DNA reads TGCGCCAGCAGCTTTGGAAACACCATATATTTT. This codes for CASSFGNTIYF. Variable domain in full (rest from reference TRBV5-1 and TRBJ1-3): KAGVTQTPRYLIKTRGQQVTLSCSPISGHRSVSWYQQTPGQGLQFLFEYFSETQRNKGNFPGRFSGRQFSNSRSEMNVSTLELGDSALYLCASSFGNTIYFGEGSWLTVV.

The genes are TRBV19 and TRBJ1-3, with 8 bases that match TRBD1. Germline V gene data show CDR1 as LNHDA and CDR2 as SQIVND (reference sequence). There are 14 residues in the CDR3. The V segment lost 8 bases and the J segment 2 bases; nucleotides outside the gene matches: 5. Here the CDR3 reads CASVGDRTGNTIYF. In nucleotides, the CDR3 is TGTGCCAGTGTAGGGGACAGGACTGGAAACACCATATATTTT.

The J gene is TRBJ1-5, the V gene TRBV19; D uncertain. The germline V and J ends were trimmed by 6 bases and 4 bases, with 13 bases remaining between them. CDR1 LNHDA and CDR2 SQIVND come from the germline V gene (reference sequence). CDR3 size: 14 residues. CDR3 sequence: CASSSGSYNQPQHF. As DNA, the CDR3 is TGTGCCAGTAGCTCCGGGTCGTATAATCAGCCCCAGCATTTT.

The V and J genes are TRBV11-2 and TRBJ1-2, with 8 bases aligning to TRBD1. The CDR3 is 16 residues long. Trimming removed 1 base from V and 3 bases from J; junction bases left unmatched: 7. In germline, CDR1 is SGHAT, CDR2 FQNNGV. CDR3 amino acids: CASSLVTRGPDYGYTF. DNA for the CDR3: TGTGCCAGCAGCTTAGTGACCAGGGGGCCCGACTATGGCTACACCTTC.

The chain has TRBV11-2 and TRBJ1-2; D not certain. There are 15 residues in the CDR3. CDR1 and CDR2 from the germline V gene are SGHAT and FQNNGV. Trimming took off 1 base at V and 4 bases at J, with 13 bases between the two ends. CDR3 bases: TGTGCCAGCAGCTTAGGTCTAGGGATTAGCTATGGCTACACCTTC. Amino acid sequence: CASSLGLGISYGYTF.

J is TRBJ2-3 and V is TRBV19; TRBD2 aligns across 7 bases. Per germline, CDR1 LNHDA and CDR2 SQIVND (reference sequence). V shed 11 bases and J 2 bases; nucleotides not matched to a gene: 13. There are 15 residues in the CDR3. CDR3 DNA sequence: TGTGCCGGCAAAAGCGGGGCCCGGGACACAGATACGCAGTATTTT. It translates to CAGKSGARDTDTQYF.

The rearrangement joins TRBV5-4 to TRBJ1-2; no firm D call. V lost 2 bases and J lost 4, with 15 bases in between. The CDR3 is 15 amino acids. The germline CDR1 and CDR2 sequences are SGHNT and YYREEE (reference sequence). CDR3 sequence: CASSFPGYNSYGYTF. The CDR3 DNA sequence: TGTGCCAGCAGCTTTCCCGGGTATAACAGCTATGGCTACACCTTC.

The chain is built from TRBV13 and TRBJ2-1, with 10 positions matching TRBD2. Germline V gene data show CDR1 as PRHDT and CDR2 as FYEKMQ (reference sequence). V gave up 2 bases and J gave up 9 bases; unmatched junction bases: 4. This CDR3 has 14 residues. CDR3 loop: CASSLRAGGREQFF. The CDR3, as DNA: TGTGCCAGCAGCTTAAGAGCGGGGGGGCGTGAGCAGTTCTTC.

The rearrangement links TRBV6-5 to TRBJ1-1; D might be TRBD1 (6 bases). Germline CDR1 MNHEY, CDR2 SVGAGI. Between the trimmed V and J ends, which lost 3 bases and 1 base, there was a span of 15 bases. This CDR3 is 16 amino acids long. The chain's CDR3 is CASSYLWGHENTEAFF. Here the CDR3 DNA reads TGTGCCAGCAGTTATCTATGGGGGCACGAGAACACTGAAGCTTTCTTT.

This rearrangement joins TRBV29-1 to TRBJ1-3; D gene ambiguous. The V gene lost 5 bases and the J gene lost 4 bases, with 6 bases spanning the gap. Germline V gene data show CDR1 as SQVTM and CDR2 as ANQGSEA. CDR3 length: 11 amino acids. The CDR3 protein is CSVISGNTIYF. The CDR3 bases are TGCAGCGTTATCTCCGGAAACACCATATATTTT.

This chain uses TRBV19 with TRBJ1-1; 7 bases line up with TRBD1. With 5 bases clipped from V and 6 bases from J, the junction kept 3 bases outside the gene matches. CDR1 and CDR2 (germline): LNHDA, SQIVND (reference sequence). This CDR3 region has 12 residues. CDR3 amino acids: CASSPGGAEAFF. The CDR3 DNA reads as TGTGCCAGTAGTCCAGGGGGTGCTGAAGCTTTCTTT.

The gene calls are TRBV4-3 and TRBJ2-5, with D tentatively TRBD2 (7 bases). Looked up from germline, CDR1 is LGHNA and CDR2 is YSLEER. The CDR3 length is 15 residues. V shed 4 bases and J shed 5 bases, with 17 bases lying between them. Here the CDR3 reads CASSPVRGARETQYF. Here the CDR3 DNA reads TGCGCCAGCAGCCCGGTACGGGGGGCGCGGGAGACCCAGTACTTC.

The gene calls are TRBV7-3 and TRBJ2-3, with TRBD2 matching over 13 bases. The V gene end was trimmed by 2 bases and the J gene end by 1 base; junction bases not matched to a gene: 0. The germline V gene encodes CDR1 SGHTA and CDR2 FQGTGA. CDR3 length: 16 residues. The CDR3 reads CASSLGLAGGTDTQYF. CDR3 nucleotide sequence: TGTGCCAGCAGCTTAGGACTAGCGGGGGGCACAGATACGCAGTATTTT.

The chain joins TRBV11-2 to TRBJ1-2; D perhaps matches TRBD1 (6 bases). Trimming took off 6 bases at V and 6 bases at J, with 11 bases between the two ends. There are 12 residues in the CDR3. CDR1 is SGHAT and CDR2 is FQNNGV in the germline V gene. CDR3 DNA: TGTGCCAGCAGTACAGGGTTCGATGGCTACACCTTC. Protein: CASSTGFDGYTF.